This entry lists 32 T cell receptor beta chains sequenced from one sample in a study of T cells in localized non-small cell lung cancer. Profiled with immunoSEQ multiplex PCR; TCRdb holds only in-frame clones, not every one. The sample includes just over 20,000 clones, approximately 81% of them seen just once. This material consisted of PBMCs, taken before any cancer treatment. The receptors shown here come from a woman aged 40-75 years with stage II squamous cell lung carcinoma.

This chain links TRBV9 with TRBJ2-3, with 8 nucleotides matching TRBD2. The V segment lost 0 bases and the J segment 1 base; nucleotides outside the gene matches: 4. Looked up from germline, CDR1 is SGDLS and CDR2 is YYNGEE. CDR3 size: 16 residues. In DNA form, the CDR3 reads TGTGCCAGCAGCGTAGTCGCGGGACTAGGCACAGATACGCAGTATTTT. It translates to CASSVVAGLGTDTQYF.

The V gene is TRBV5-1, the J gene TRBJ1-2, with D maybe TRBD1 (6 bases). The germline CDR1 and CDR2 sequences are SGHRS and YFSETQ. The V gene lost 4 bases and the J gene lost 2 bases, with 15 bases spanning the gap. The CDR3 covers 15 residues. The CDR3 DNA follows: TGCGCCAGCAGCGGTGCGTCGGGGGCAAACTATGGCTACACCTTC. It codes for CASSGASGANYGYTF.

V gene TRBV7-3 combines with J gene TRBJ2-7, with D possibly TRBD1 on 6 matching bases. Germline CDR1 is SGHTA and CDR2 is FQGTGA. V was trimmed by 5 bases and J by 1 base, leaving 12 bases between them. The CDR3 sequence is 14 residues long. Written as DNA, the CDR3 is TGTGCCAGCAGCCCCGGGACACAGTCCTACGAGCAGTACTTC. Its translation: CASSPGTQSYEQYF.

The rearrangement uses TRBV11-3 and TRBJ2-2; D remains ambiguous. CDR1 is SGHNT and CDR2 is YENEEA in the germline V gene. The CDR3 covers 18 residues. V was cut by 0 bases and J by 3 bases, with 17 bases left in between. CDR3 DNA: TGTGCCAGCAGCTTAGATACTCCCTTAGACCTTTACACCGGGGAGCTGTTTTTT. This encodes CASSLDTPLDLYTGELFF.

There are a few counts of this clone. CDR3 DNA sequence: TGTGCCAGCAGCGTACAGGGGCGCGAGGGAGCTTTCTTT. Translated: CASSVQGREGAFF. The chain links TRBV4-2 to TRBJ1-1; the match to TRBD1 covers 7 bases. There are 13 residues in the CDR3. From germline, CDR1 is LGHNA and CDR2 YNFKEQ. The V gene end was trimmed by 5 bases and the J gene end by 10 bases; junction bases not matched to a gene: 10.

The chain couples TRBV9 to TRBJ2-3; the match to TRBD2 covers 7 bases. Germline assignment: CDR1 SGDLS and CDR2 YYNGEE. CDR3 length: 15 amino acids. Trimming at V came to 3 bases and at J to 2 bases, leaving 6 bases not matched to a gene. CDR3 amino acids: CASSASSGLTDTQYF. The CDR3 DNA sequence: TGTGCCAGCAGCGCGTCTAGCGGACTCACAGATACGCAGTATTTT.

V gene TRBV2 combines with J gene TRBJ2-3; D assignment may be TRBD1 or TRBD2 (5 bases each). The V end was cut by 7 bases, the J end by 4 bases, with 18 bases between. Germline V lookup: CDR1 SNHLY, CDR2 FYNNEI. The CDR3 is 15 amino acids. CDR3 protein: CASTLEGLGADTQYF. Written as DNA, the CDR3 is TGTGCCAGCACTCTCGAGGGGCTGGGCGCAGATACGCAGTATTTT.

In its sample, this clone was seen a few times. The chain couples TRBV30 to TRBJ1-3, with D maybe TRBD1 (5 bases). Germline CDR1 GTSNPN, CDR2 SVGIG (reference sequence). The CDR3 has 14 residues. V gave up 0 bases and J gave up 4 bases, with 10 bases separating them. The CDR3 nucleotides read TGTGCCTGGAGTGTAAGCGGGGGAGGAAACACCATATATTTT. This codes for CAWSVSGGGNTIYF.

V and J are TRBV7-9 and TRBJ1-1; D ambiguous. This CDR3 is 14 amino acids long. Trimming pared 1 base from V and 2 bases from J, leaving 8 bases between. Germline V gene sequence: CDR1 SEHNR, CDR2 FQNEAQ (reference sequence). CDR3 sequence: CASSLGQANTEAFF. The CDR3 DNA sequence: TGTGCCAGCAGCTTAGGGCAGGCTAACACTGAAGCTTTCTTT.

The chain joins TRBV6-1 to TRBJ2-3; D remains unclear. Per germline, CDR1 MNHNS and CDR2 SASEGT. Trimming shortened V by 1 base and J by 2 bases, and 4 bases separated the two germline ends. The CDR3 covers 13 residues. This chain's CDR3 is CASSEGPTDTQYF. CDR3 sequence (DNA): TGTGCCAGCAGTGAAGGGCCCACAGATACGCAGTATTTT.

Judged by abundance, this clone is large. The V and J genes are TRBV18 and TRBJ2-7, with D possibly called TRBD1 or TRBD2 (6 bases each). The CDR3 extends over 14 amino acids. Trimming left V 6 bases short and J 5 bases short, with 17 bases between. Germline V gene data show CDR1 as KGHSH and CDR2 as LQKENI. The CDR3 nucleotides read TGTGCCAGCTCTCTACCCCGGGGGCTAAACGAGCAGTACTTC. Translated: CASSLPRGLNEQYF.

CDR3 residues: CASSLRGANTEAFF. In nucleotides, the CDR3 is TGTGCCAGCAGCTTGCGGGGCGCGAACACTGAAGCTTTCTTT. This chain joins TRBV7-9 and TRBJ1-1, with a weak D call TRBD1 (5 bases). The germline V gene has CDR1 SEHNR and CDR2 FQNEAQ (reference sequence). The CDR3 is 14 residues long. Trimming took 3 bases from V and 1 from J, leaving 9 bases between them.

This clone has just a few counts. This chain's CDR3 is CASHRDLYNEQFF. In DNA, the CDR3 is TGCGCCAGCCACCGGGACTTATACAATGAGCAGTTCTTC. The V call is TRBV10-2, the J call TRBJ2-1; D is perhaps TRBD2 (6 bases). The V and J ends lost 8 bases and 4 bases respectively, with 12 bases between them. This CDR3 spans 13 amino acids. Germline assignment: CDR1 WSHSY and CDR2 SAAADI.

The chain links TRBV28 to TRBJ2-1, with a weak D call TRBD2 (6 bases). Trimming pared 8 bases from V and 2 bases from J, leaving 22 bases between. The length of the CDR3 is 17 residues. CDR1 and CDR2 (germline): MDHEN, SYDVKM. CDR3 in DNA: TGTGCCAGCGTTGGAGGCCCCCCGGGAGAGACCTACAATGAGCAGTTCTTC. This gives the protein CASVGGPPGETYNEQFF.

Only a few counts were recorded for this clone. The rearrangement joins TRBV7-9 to TRBJ1-2; the D is unclear. Germline V CDR1 and CDR2: SEHNR, FQNEAQ (reference sequence). This CDR3 has 13 residues. Trimming pared 5 bases from V and 2 bases from J, leaving 9 bases between. The CDR3 region has the DNA TGTGCCAGCAGCCAAGCCCTAAACTATGGCTACACCTTC. Amino acids: CASSQALNYGYTF.

The chain joins TRBV5-4 to TRBJ2-5, with TRBD1 identical over 12 bases. Looked up from germline, CDR1 is SGHNT and CDR2 is YYREEE (reference sequence). CDR3 length: 14 amino acids. Unmatched junction bases numbered 3, after V lost 4 bases and J lost 5 bases. For the CDR3, the DNA is TGTGCCAGCAGCGCGGGACAGGGGGCCGAGACCCAGTACTTC. Its translation is CASSAGQGAETQYF.

The chain uses TRBV9 and TRBJ2-3; D is perhaps TRBD1 (5 bases). Trimming removed 4 bases at V and 0 bases at J, with 12 bases between. The CDR3 spans 15 residues. CDR1 and CDR2 (germline): SGDLS, YYNGEE. CDR3 nucleotides: TGTGCCAGCAGCCCCAGGGCCGGGAGCACAGATACGCAGTATTTT. Residues: CASSPRAGSTDTQYF.

The chain combines TRBV4-2 with TRBJ1-5, with 9 bases lining up with TRBD1. The germline gives CDR1 LGHNA, CDR2 YNFKEQ. CDR3 length: 15 amino acids. V lost 3 bases and J lost 1; bases outside the gene matches: 1. The CDR3 spells CASSQDRGSNQPQHF. CDR3 bases: TGTGCCAGCAGCCAGGACAGGGGCAGCAATCAGCCCCAGCATTTT.

The chain combines TRBV6-1 with TRBJ2-1; no clear D gene. Trimming removed 7 bases from V and 9 bases from J, with 13 bases in between. Germline V gene data show CDR1 as MNHNS and CDR2 as SASEGT. There are 12 residues in the CDR3. CDR3 sequence reads: CASNNEVGEQFF. The CDR3 DNA is TGTGCCAGCAATAACGAGGTGGGTGAGCAGTTCTTC.

The rearrangement joins TRBV30 to TRBJ1-2, with unresolved D. The CDR3 runs to 13 residues. V was clipped by 3 bases and J by 6 bases, with 14 bases between them. Per the germline V gene, CDR1 is GTSNPN and CDR2 is SVGIG (reference sequence). The CDR3 DNA sequence: TGTGCCTGGAGCCAAGACCATCGCCATGGCTACACCTTC. Protein sequence: CAWSQDHRHGYTF.

The V gene is TRBV7-9, the J gene TRBJ2-7; D is ambiguous. Trimming pared 5 bases from V and 7 bases from J, leaving 12 bases between. Looked up from germline, CDR1 is SEHNR and CDR2 is FQNEAQ (reference sequence). This CDR3 contains 12 residues. This chain's CDR3 is CASSDGFGEQYF. The CDR3 DNA is TGTGCCAGCAGCGACGGATTTGGTGAGCAGTACTTC.

V usage is TRBV7-4 and J usage is TRBJ2-1, with D maybe TRBD1 (6 bases). CDR1 and CDR2 (germline): SGHVT, SQSDAQ. V was trimmed by 3 bases and J by 5 bases, leaving 20 bases between them. There are 17 residues in the CDR3. The CDR3 loop reads CASSLDLGWAGDNEQFF. The CDR3 region has the DNA TGTGCCAGCAGCTTGGATCTAGGTTGGGCAGGGGACAATGAGCAGTTCTTC.

The genes are TRBV28 and TRBJ2-1; D is uncertain. This CDR3 has 16 amino acids. The ends were cut back, 4 bases at V and 8 bases at J, with 21 bases in the middle. Germline V lookup: CDR1 MDHEN, CDR2 SYDVKM. CDR3 residues: CASSSPGGIQVDEQFF. CDR3 DNA sequence: TGTGCCAGCAGTTCTCCTGGCGGAATTCAGGTCGATGAGCAGTTCTTC.

This chain joins TRBV7-6 and TRBJ2-5; 9 positions agree with TRBD1. V was clipped by 6 bases and J by 5 bases; unmatched bases: 7. Germline CDR1 and CDR2: SGHVS and FNYEAQ. This CDR3 spans 14 amino acids. Here the CDR3 DNA reads TGTGCCAGCAGTCGGGGACAGGGCCAGGAGACCCAGTACTTC. It translates to CASSRGQGQETQYF.

The J gene is TRBJ1-5, the V gene TRBV7-2; TRBD1 matches at 7 bases. V lost 4 bases to trimming and J lost 3 bases; unmatched junction nucleotides: 3. The CDR3 is made up of 14 amino acids. In germline, CDR1 is SGHTA, CDR2 FQGNSA. Here the CDR3 DNA reads TGTGCCAGCAGCTCGGGACAGTACAATCAGCCCCAGCATTTT. It is translated as CASSSGQYNQPQHF.

The CDR3 region is CASSLAEDRGDTEAFF. Written as DNA, the CDR3 is TGTGCCAGCAGCTTAGCGGAAGACAGGGGCGACACTGAAGCTTTCTTT. The V gene is TRBV7-6, the J gene TRBJ1-1; 8 bases fit TRBD1. Germline V CDR1 and CDR2: SGHVS, FNYEAQ. The CDR3 has 16 amino acids. The V segment lost 0 bases and the J segment 3 bases; nucleotides outside the gene matches: 6.

This sequence joins TRBV19 and TRBJ1-1; D perhaps matches TRBD1 (5 bases). Germline CDR1 LNHDA, CDR2 SQIVND (reference sequence). The V end lost 6 bases, the J end lost 5 bases, and 13 bases lay between the germline ends. This CDR3 contains 13 residues. In DNA form, the CDR3 reads TGTGCCAGTAGCCAACAGGCCCGGACTGAAGCTTTCTTT. Amino acids: CASSQQARTEAFF.

The rearrangement uses TRBV19 and TRBJ1-5; D possibly corresponds to TRBD1 (6 bases). V lost 8 bases and J lost 6, with 14 bases in between. The germline gives CDR1 LNHDA, CDR2 SQIVND (reference sequence). The CDR3 extends over 13 amino acids. The CDR3 nucleotides read TGTGCCAGTCACTTTGGGACACCTCAGCCCCAGCATTTT. It yields the protein CASHFGTPQPQHF.

V is TRBV6-5 and J is TRBJ1-1, with D unclear. The CDR3 contains 15 residues. Germline lookup yields CDR1 MNHEY and CDR2 SVGAGI. Trimming took 4 bases from V and 1 from J, leaving 13 bases between them. CDR3 in amino acids: CASSSPTKTNTEAFF. As DNA, the CDR3 is TGTGCCAGCAGTTCCCCGACCAAGACGAACACTGAAGCTTTCTTT.

The sample holds a few counts of this clone. The V and J genes are TRBV9 and TRBJ1-2, with 7 bases lining up with TRBD1. The V gene end was trimmed by 3 bases and the J gene end by 2 bases; junction bases not matched to a gene: 1. Germline V gene sequence: CDR1 SGDLS, CDR2 YYNGEE. The CDR3 has 13 residues. In DNA form, the CDR3 reads TGTGCCAGCAGCGCGGACAGGAACTATGGCTACACCTTC. Amino acids: CASSADRNYGYTF.

This clone was recorded only once. This may be a read error, as it is one base from a much larger clone. Given the absence of the conserved phenylalanine or tryptophan at the CDR3 end, a read error is likely. The rearrangement uses TRBV4-1 and TRBJ1-1; possibly TRBD1 for D (6 bases). The germline V gene encodes CDR1 MGHRA and CDR2 YSYEKL. The V gene lost 6 bases and the J gene lost 2 bases, with 13 bases spanning the gap. CDR3 length: 14 amino acids. The CDR3 sequence: CASRGRTVNTEAFL. Written as DNA, the CDR3 is TGCGCCAGCAGAGGTAGGACAGTCAACACTGAAGCTTTCCTT.

The chain is built from TRBV6-6 and TRBJ1-5, with D perhaps matching TRBD1 (5 bases). V dropped 6 bases and J dropped 3 bases, with 12 bases sitting between them. CDR3 size: 14 residues. Germline assignment: CDR1 MNHNY and CDR2 SVGAGI (reference sequence). The CDR3 loop reads CASSPGGSNQPQHF. CDR3 coding DNA: TGTGCCAGCAGCCCCGGGGGGTCCAATCAGCCCCAGCATTTT.